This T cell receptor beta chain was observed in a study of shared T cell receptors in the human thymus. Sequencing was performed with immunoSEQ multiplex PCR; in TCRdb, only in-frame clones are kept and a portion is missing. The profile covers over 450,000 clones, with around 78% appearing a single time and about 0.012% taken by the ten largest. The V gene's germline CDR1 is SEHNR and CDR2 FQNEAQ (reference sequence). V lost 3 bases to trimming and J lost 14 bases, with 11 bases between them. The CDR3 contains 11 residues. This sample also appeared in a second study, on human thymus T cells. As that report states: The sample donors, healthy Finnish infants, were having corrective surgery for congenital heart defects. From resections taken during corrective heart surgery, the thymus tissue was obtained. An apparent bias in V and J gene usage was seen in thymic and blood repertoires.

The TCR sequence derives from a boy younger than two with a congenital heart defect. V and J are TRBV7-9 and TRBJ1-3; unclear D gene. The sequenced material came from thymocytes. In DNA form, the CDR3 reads TGTGCCAGCAGCTTGGAGGACTACCTATATTTT. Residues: CASSLEDYLYF.